A selection of T cell receptor beta chains follows, all from one sample in a study of T cells in Graves' hyperthyroidism and ophthalmopathy. TCRdb reprocessed the multiplex PCR reads via MiXCR and lists one record per CDR3 protein. The sample has 370,000 or so distinct CDR3 sequences, less than 15% seen once; the top ten hold around 20%. Specimen: blood. The receptors shown here come from a man aged 25-45 years with Graves' hyperthyroidism that later progressed to Graves' ophthalmopathy. CDR3s include the opening cysteine and the closing phenylalanine or tryptophan. A D gene is named only where the DNA matches it firmly. A row's size may be missing; if present it is once, few, many or a size class.

d_call j_call v_call clone_size cdr3_aa cdr3_nt
- TRBJ1-3 TRBV5-1 few CASSLERRDSGNTIYF TGCGCCAGCAGCTTGGAAAGACGGGACTCTGGAAACACCATATATTTT
TRBD1 TRBJ2-7 TRBV5-1 many CASRQDRGYEQYF TGCGCCAGCAGACAGGACAGGGGCTACGAGCAGTACTTC
TRBD1 TRBJ2-4 TRBV6-6 few CASSYSLGQGENIQYF TGTGCCAGCAGTTACTCCCTCGGACAGGGAGAAAACATTCAGTACTTC
TRBD2 TRBJ2-7 TRBV20-1 - CSASRGGDTGDSPSYEQYF TGCAGTGCTAGCCGCGGGGGGGACACCGGGGACAGCCCTTCCTACGAGCAGTACTTC
- TRBJ2-3 TRBV19 - CASTLGPTSTDTQYF TGTGCCAGTACGTTGGGACCAACTTCCACAGATACGCAGTATTTT
- TRBJ1-1 TRBV5-1 many CASRPGLSVNTEAFF TGCGCCAGCAGACCAGGTCTAAGCGTGAACACTGAAGCTTTCTTT
- TRBJ2-7 TRBV19 - CASSIAGGGTYEQYF TGTGCCAGTAGTATAGCGGGCGGCGGGACCTACGAGCAGTACTTC
- TRBJ2-7 TRBV11-2 many CASSSVAGYEQYF TGTGCCAGCAGCTCGGTTGCAGGCTACGAGCAGTACTTC
TRBD2 TRBJ2-7 TRBV7-9 many CASSAGLAGVEQYF TGTGCCAGCAGCGCTGGACTAGCGGGGGTTGAGCAGTACTTC
TRBD1 TRBJ1-3 TRBV12-3/TRBV12-4 many CASNRDRGQDGNTIYF TGTGCCAGCAACCGGGACAGGGGGCAGGATGGAAACACCATATATTTT
TRBD1 TRBJ1-2 TRBV6-1 many CASNGQGSNYGYTF TGTGCCAGCAACGGACAGGGTTCGAACTATGGCTACACCTTC
- TRBJ1-4 TRBV20-1 few CSASSPQRTNEKLFF TGCAGTGCTAGTTCCCCACAGAGAACTAATGAAAAACTGTTTTTT
- TRBJ2-3 TRBV11-3 many CASSSPPDTQYF TGTGCCAGCAGCTCTCCACCGGATACGCAGTATTTT
- TRBJ1-6 TRBV6-5 many CASSYSSGDVAPLHF TGTGCCAGCAGTTACTCGAGCGGGGATGTTGCACCCCTCCACTTT
- TRBJ2-6 TRBV15 few CATSRGMPPGANVLTF TGTGCCACCAGCAGGGGCATGCCTCCCGGGGCCAACGTCCTGACTTTC
TRBD2 TRBJ2-2 TRBV30 - CAWSHGLAGTGELFF TGTGCCTGGAGTCACGGGCTAGCGGGGACCGGGGAGCTGTTTTTT
- TRBJ2-2 TRBV5-1 many CASTSTANTGELFF TGCGCCAGCACCTCGACAGCGAACACCGGGGAGCTGTTTTTT
- TRBJ1-2 TRBV12-3/TRBV12-4 few CASTIRDIGPNYGYTF TGTGCCAGCACCATCCGGGACATTGGGCCTAACTATGGCTACACCTTC
- TRBJ1-2 TRBV6-5 many CASSYAGSMGGYTF TGTGCCAGCAGTTACGCAGGGAGTATGGGTGGCTACACCTTC
TRBD1 TRBJ1-1 TRBV5-1 many CASSKGQGVNTEAFF TGCGCCAGCAGCAAAGGACAGGGTGTGAACACTGAAGCTTTCTTT
TRBD1 TRBJ1-2 TRBV7-8 many CASSSQGASYGYTF TGTGCCAGCAGCTCTCAGGGGGCGAGCTATGGCTACACCTTC
- TRBJ2-1 TRBV5-1 many CASSLAVTSGYNEQFF TGCGCCAGCAGCTTGGCCGTGACTAGTGGTTACAATGAGCAGTTCTTC
TRBD1 TRBJ2-1 TRBV20-1 - CSARDTRTGDNEQFF TGCAGTGCTAGAGATACCCGGACAGGGGACAATGAGCAGTTCTTC
- TRBJ2-7 TRBV12-3/TRBV12-4 few CASRQQGSYEQYF TGTGCCAGCAGACAACAGGGTTCCTACGAGCAGTACTTC
TRBD2 TRBJ2-1 TRBV5-1 many CASSGQGLAVGNEQFF TGCGCCAGCAGCGGTCAGGGACTAGCGGTCGGCAATGAGCAGTTCTTC
- TRBJ2-7 TRBV7-6 many CASSLRDSGEQYF TGTGCCAGCAGCTTACGTGATTCGGGAGAGCAGTACTTC
TRBD2 TRBJ2-7 TRBV20-1 many CSARDRAGLAGPEQYF TGCAGTGCTAGAGATAGGGCGGGACTAGCGGGGCCCGAGCAGTACTTC
TRBD1 TRBJ2-2 TRBV10-1 many CASSSTGHTGELFF TGCGCCAGCAGTTCGACAGGGCATACCGGGGAGCTGTTTTTT
- TRBJ2-5 TRBV4-1 few CASSQDLAPPRETQYF TGCGCCAGCAGCCAAGATCTGGCCCCCCCACGAGAGACCCAGTACTTC
TRBD2 TRBJ2-2 TRBV5-1 few CASTLGGVGTGELFF TGCGCCAGCACCTTGGGGGGGGTCGGCACCGGGGAGCTGTTTTTT
TRBD1 TRBJ2-2 TRBV7-6 many CASSYRGLGSGELFF TGTGCCAGCAGCTACAGGGGGCTGGGCTCCGGGGAGCTGTTTTTT
- TRBJ2-3 TRBV28 many CASSFGAGSTDTQYF TGTGCCAGCAGTTTCGGGGCGGGGAGCACAGATACGCAGTATTTT
TRBD1 TRBJ1-1 TRBV3-1 - CASSPFLGQGTEAFF TGTGCCAGCAGCCCCTTTCTCGGACAGGGAACTGAAGCTTTCTTT
TRBD1 TRBJ1-2 TRBV20-1 many CSAEQGRGGYTF TGCAGTGCTGAACAGGGGCGGGGTGGCTACACCTTC
TRBD1 TRBJ1-2 TRBV11-2 - CASSLDRLDREGYAF TGTGCCAGCAGCTTAGATCGGTTGGACAGGGAAGGCTACGCCTTC
- TRBJ1-1 TRBV7-9 many CASGTELNTEAFF TGTGCCAGCGGGACCGAATTGAACACTGAAGCTTTCTTT
- TRBJ1-4 TRBV28 - CASSLVPEKLFF TGTGCCAGCAGTTTAGTCCCGGAAAAACTGTTTTTT
- TRBJ1-4 TRBV20-1 many CSASIGDAEKLFF TGCAGTGCTAGCATCGGGGACGCTGAAAAACTGTTTTTT
- TRBJ1-2 TRBV6-1 many CASSELVGSYGYTF TGTGCCAGCAGTGAATTAGTGGGGAGCTATGGCTACACCTTC
- TRBJ2-3 TRBV7-9 - CASSLALSREDTQYF TGTGCCAGCAGCTTAGCCCTTTCCCGAGAGGATACGCAGTATTTT
- TRBJ2-1 TRBV6-2/TRBV6-3 - CASSKPNGGEQFF TGTGCCAGCAGTAAACCAAACGGAGGAGAGCAGTTCTTC
- TRBJ2-3 TRBV5-1 - CASSVEQGSGTQYF TGCGCCAGCAGCGTTGAACAGGGTAGTGGTACGCAGTATTTT
- TRBJ1-4 TRBV30 - CAWRETNRYEKLFF TGTGCCTGGAGAGAGACAAACCGTTATGAAAAACTGTTTTTT
- TRBJ2-5 TRBV20-1 many CSARTGVETQYF TGCAGTGCTAGGACAGGAGTAGAGACCCAGTACTTC
- TRBJ2-3 TRBV4-1 few CASSYPGERTDTQYF TGCGCCAGCAGCTACCCGGGCGAGAGAACAGATACGCAGTATTTT
TRBD1 TRBJ1-4 TRBV9 few CASSPPAGGSNEKLFF TGTGCCAGCAGCCCCCCGGCAGGGGGATCTAATGAAAAACTGTTTTTT
TRBD1 TRBJ1-3 TRBV6-1 - CASTLQGLIENTIYF TGTGCCAGCACTCTACAGGGGTTGATTGAAAACACCATATATTTT
- TRBJ1-1 TRBV7-9 many CASSLDPEDEAFF TGTGCCAGCAGCTTAGATCCGGAGGATGAAGCTTTCTTT